This T cell receptor (beta chain) was profiled in a study of blood T cells in healthy people across ages. Study-level points and caveats: The authors considered diversity estimates from one million T cells to be underestimates.

Germline V lookup: CDR1 SGHTA, CDR2 FQGNSA. The CDR3 consists of 14 residues. The ends were cut back, 5 bases at V and 2 bases at J, with 13 bases in the middle. Primers used in a second PCR of about 7 to 12 cycles were a sample-barcoded 5' primer and a J-beta primer mix. TCRdb passed the 5' RACE reads through MiXCR, listing each CDR3 protein once. Of nearly 1 million distinct CDR3 sequences listed, roughly 51% are singletons. This clonotype was seen only a few times. Its antigen remains unidentified. The TCR sequence derives from a woman aged 60-75 years in good health. The sample consisted of blood. The chain links TRBV7-2 to TRBJ2-7, with unresolved D. The CDR3 nucleotides are TGTGCCAGCAGCCAGATGCTACGAGCCTACGAGCAGTACTTC. Amino acids: CASSQMLRAYEQYF.